Listed here is a single TCR beta chain. Its target is unknown. Deletions cut 1 base from V and 9 bases from J, with 11 bases between. The CDR3 is made up of 13 amino acids. Germline CDR1 SGHNT, CDR2 YYREEE (reference sequence). PCR involved 60 Vbeta and 13 Jbeta primers. The data were produced by immunoSEQ multiplex PCR, yet TCRdb's version contains in-frame clones alone and is incomplete. The sample has more than 95,000 clones, under 80% seen once; the top ten hold approximately 3.8%. This entry is derived from a study of cytomegalovirus exposure and HLA in healthy donors. Notes on the study in general: Cytomegalovirus association was listed for roughly 160 TCR beta chains. Cytomegalovirus status was reportedly diagnosed by the classifier with high specificity and sensitivity. CMV antigen specificity of a few CMV-associated chains was confirmed in vitro.

The sequence was obtained from a man aged 40-55 years in good health and CMV-seropositive. The rearrangement links TRBV5-4 to TRBJ2-1; D gene uncertain. Sequencing was performed on PBMCs. The CDR3: CASSLIGSGEQFF. For the CDR3, the DNA is TGTGCCAGCAGCTTGATCGGCTCGGGTGAGCAGTTCTTC.